A selection of T cell receptor beta chains follows, all from one sample in a study of blood T cell repertoires in COVID-19. Measured with immunoSEQ multiplex PCR; TCRdb has only the in-frame clones, and not every one. The sample lists about 250,000 clones, roughly 86% occurring once. Specimen: peripheral blood. Receptors were obtained from a woman of 80 years or more with COVID-19, enrolled during active disease. CDR3s include the opening cysteine and the closing phenylalanine or tryptophan. The D gene is left open where the match is weak. The listing skips clone size in some rows; elsewhere it reads once, few, many or a size class.

j_call v_call d_call clone_size cdr3_aa cdr3_nt
TRBJ1-4 TRBV7-2 TRBD1 - CASSPSGGRAEKLFF TGTGCCAGCAGCCCGTCAGGGGGTCGGGCTGAAAAACTGTTTTTT
TRBJ1-3 TRBV3-1/TRBV3-2 - - CASSQSFAQYLGNTIYF TGTGCCAGCAGCCAATCATTTGCACAGTACCTTGGAAACACCATATATTTT
TRBJ2-1 TRBV4-2 TRBD2 few CASSQEASGARDEQFF TGTGCCAGCAGCCAAGAGGCTAGCGGGGCGAGGGATGAGCAGTTCTTC
TRBJ2-5 TRBV30 - - CAWSSGSTGTQYF TGTGCCTGGAGTAGCGGCTCCACGGGGACCCAGTACTTC
TRBJ1-1 TRBV5-1 - - CASPERYAITEAFF TGCGCCAGCCCCGAGCGGTATGCCATCACTGAAGCTTTCTTT
TRBJ2-7 TRBV10-3 TRBD1 - CAIRSGTGPYEQYF TGTGCCATCAGATCGGGGACAGGGCCCTACGAGCAGTACTTC
TRBJ1-1 TRBV25-1 - - CASSDLPSPNTEAFF TGTGCCAGCAGTGATCTCCCCAGTCCGAACACTGAAGCTTTCTTT
TRBJ2-3 TRBV5-6 - - CASTRRRAGDTQYF TGTGCCAGCACCCGGAGGCGGGCGGGAGATACGCAGTATTTT
TRBJ1-4 TRBV7-8 TRBD1 - CASSPRQGATNEKLFF TGTGCCAGCAGCCCACGACAGGGAGCAACTAATGAAAAACTGTTTTTT
TRBJ1-1 TRBV7-9 - - CASSLAAENTEAFF TGTGCCAGCAGCTTAGCGGCCGAAAACACTGAAGCTTTCTTT
TRBJ1-2 TRBV19 TRBD1 - CASSIGTGTAGHGYTF TGTGCCAGTAGTATAGGGACCGGGACAGCCGGCCATGGCTACACCTTC